This T cell receptor (beta chain) appears in the sequencing data of a study of T cells after yellow fever vaccination. From the 5' RACE reads, TCRdb called clonotypes with MiXCR, one entry per CDR3 protein. The sample holds about 300,000 distinct CDR3 sequences, less than 9.5% seen once. This TCR derives from a man younger than 35 who received the YFV17D yellow fever vaccine. The source material was CD4+ T cells sorted from PBMCs, sampled 5 days after the yellow fever booster vaccination.

The CDR3 DNA reads as TGTGCCAGCAGTGAATTTAGGGGGGGTAATTCACCCCTCCACTTT. The encoded protein is CASSEFRGGNSPLHF. The genes are TRBV6-1 and TRBJ1-6, with a weak D call TRBD1 (6 bases). This CDR3 contains 15 residues. Germline lookup yields CDR1 MNHNS and CDR2 SASEGT. V was shortened by 2 bases and J by 6 bases, with 11 bases between the two germline ends.